The rows below give T cell receptor beta chains drawn from one sample of a study of blood T cell repertoires in COVID-19. Sequencing was performed with immunoSEQ multiplex PCR; in TCRdb, only in-frame clones are kept and a portion is missing. The table lists some 310,000 clones, roughly 84% of them singletons. The specimen sequenced was peripheral blood. Every receptor here comes from a man aged 50-60 years with active or convalescent COVID-19. Each CDR3 is given with its conserved first and last residue. Each record gives: clone size, J gene, V gene, D gene, CDR3 protein, CDR3 DNA. The D gene is left open where the match is weak. A clone size is listed for some rows: how often the clone was seen (once, few, many), or a class if it is expanded.

-	TRBJ1-1	TRBV5-6	TRBD1	CASSLDRGNAEAFF	TGTGCCAGCAGCTTGGACAGGGGAAACGCTGAAGCTTTCTTT
-	TRBJ1-1	TRBV3-1/TRBV3-2	-	CASSQVEGGTEAFF	TGTGCCAGCAGCCAAGTTGAGGGTGGGACTGAAGCTTTCTTT
once	TRBJ2-7	TRBV19	-	CASSDRDNTHYEQYF	TGTGCCAGTAGCGACCGGGACAACACCCACTACGAGCAGTACTTC
-	TRBJ1-5	TRBV7-2	-	CASSMDIHQPQHF	TGTGCCAGCAGCATGGACATCCATCAGCCCCAGCATTTT
-	TRBJ2-4	TRBV28	-	CASKAGNNIQYF	TGTGCCAGCAAAGCAGGGAACAACATTCAGTACTTC
-	TRBJ1-5	TRBV19	TRBD1	CASSTDRDRVVGHQPQHF	TGTGCCAGTAGTACAGACCGGGACAGGGTGGTTGGCCATCAGCCCCAGCATTTT
-	TRBJ1-1	TRBV5-1	TRBD1	CASSPTRTGLNTEAFF	TGCGCCAGCAGCCCGACTAGGACAGGTTTGAACACTGAAGCTTTCTTT
-	TRBJ2-3	TRBV12-3/TRBV12-4	-	CASQGDADTQYF	TGTGCCAGCCAAGGGGATGCAGATACGCAGTATTTT
-	TRBJ1-6	TRBV5-6	-	CASSLYSGSTYNSPLHF	TGTGCCAGCAGCTTGTACAGCGGATCGACCTATAATTCACCCCTCCACTTT
-	TRBJ1-6	TRBV18	-	CASSDSYNSPLHF	TGTGCCAGCTCGGACAGTTATAATTCACCCCTCCACTTT
-	TRBJ1-2	TRBV5-4	-	CASSSPSGAQNYGYTF	TGTGCCAGCAGCTCCCCCAGCGGGGCACAGAACTATGGCTACACCTTC
once	TRBJ1-1	TRBV7-8	TRBD1	CASSTTGTTEAFF	TGTGCCAGCAGCACGACAGGGACCACTGAAGCTTTCTTT
-	TRBJ1-1	TRBV6-6	TRBD1	CASSPRTGGNTEAFF	TGTGCCAGCAGTCCCCGAACAGGGGGGAACACTGAAGCTTTCTTT
-	TRBJ1-1	TRBV2	TRBD1	CASSEQGVNTEAFF	TGTGCCAGCAGTGAACAGGGGGTGAACACTGAAGCTTTCTTT
-	TRBJ1-2	TRBV28	-	CASSSGGAEPNYGYTF	TGTGCCAGCAGTTCCGGGGGGGCGGAACCTAACTATGGCTACACCTTC
-	TRBJ2-3	TRBV28	TRBD2	CASSGASGAPDLDTQYF	TGTGCCAGCAGTGGCGCTAGCGGAGCACCCGATCTAGATACGCAGTATTTT